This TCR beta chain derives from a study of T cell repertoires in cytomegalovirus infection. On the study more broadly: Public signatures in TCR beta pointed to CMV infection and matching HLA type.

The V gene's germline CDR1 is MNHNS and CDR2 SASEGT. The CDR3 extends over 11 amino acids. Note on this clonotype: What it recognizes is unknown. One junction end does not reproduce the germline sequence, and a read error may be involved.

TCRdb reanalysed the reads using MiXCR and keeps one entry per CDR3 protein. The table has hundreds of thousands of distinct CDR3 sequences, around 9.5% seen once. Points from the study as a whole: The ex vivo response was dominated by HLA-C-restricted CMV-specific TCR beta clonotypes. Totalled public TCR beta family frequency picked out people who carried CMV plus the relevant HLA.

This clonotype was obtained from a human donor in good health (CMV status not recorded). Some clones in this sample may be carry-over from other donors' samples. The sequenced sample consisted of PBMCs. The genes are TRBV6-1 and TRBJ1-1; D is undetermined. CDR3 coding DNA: TGCGTCGCAAGAATGAACACTGAAGCTTTCTTT. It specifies CVARMNTEAFF.